Listed here is a single T cell receptor (beta chain). Its binding antigen is unknown. The input lacks base qualities; no much larger clone sits a single base away. The data were taken from a study of T cells after somatic rescue of genetic block (dated by TCRdb to the early 2020s). Background on the whole study: What the study looked at was long-term robustness, specifically in a T-cell system that came about through somatic rescue of a genetic block in T-cell development.

The CDR3 runs 13 residues from the cysteine to the phenylalanine. The kept DNA is CDR3 alone, 39 bases in frame from the first base. Trimming at the junction amounts to 7 bases on V and 4 bases on J, and the germline ends lie 15 bases apart. CDR1 and CDR2 are read off the germline V gene (reference sequence) as GTSNPN and SVGIG. The library was made by the immunoSEQ multiplex PCR assay. Entries here come from immuneACCESS through TCRdb and include only in-frame sequences with V and J called. Some clones fail to appear in such tables; in the studies checked, an unresolved V gene covers under half of the shortfall, and the cause of the remainder is unknown. The sample table shows some 70,000 clones, and roughly 88% are seen once. 2.5% to 3% of the sample comes from the top ten.

Sequencing input: peripheral blood mononuclear cells (PBMCs). The receptor was isolated from a man aged 30 to 45. The chain links TRBV30 with TRBJ2-3; TRBD2 could be the D gene, as 6 bases match. The CDR3 protein: CASMPSGADTQYF. The sequence in DNA is TGTGCCTCTATGCCCTCGGGGGCAGATACGCAGTATTTT.